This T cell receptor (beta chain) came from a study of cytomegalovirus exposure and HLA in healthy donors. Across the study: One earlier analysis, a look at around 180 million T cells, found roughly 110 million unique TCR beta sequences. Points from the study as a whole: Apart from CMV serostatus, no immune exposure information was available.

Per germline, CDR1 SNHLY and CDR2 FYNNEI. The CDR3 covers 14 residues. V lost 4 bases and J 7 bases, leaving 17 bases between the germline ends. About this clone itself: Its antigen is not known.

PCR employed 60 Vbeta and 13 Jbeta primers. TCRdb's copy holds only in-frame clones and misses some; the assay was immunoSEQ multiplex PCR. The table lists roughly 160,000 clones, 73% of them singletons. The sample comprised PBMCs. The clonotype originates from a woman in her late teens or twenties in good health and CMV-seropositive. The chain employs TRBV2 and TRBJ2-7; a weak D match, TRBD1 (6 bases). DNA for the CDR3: TGTGCCAGCAGTGGGCAGGGGTCGACGGGTGAGCAGTACTTC. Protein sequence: CASSGQGSTGEQYF.